The 6 T cell receptor beta chains given below trace back to one sample, sequenced in a study of blood T cell repertoires in COVID-19. Assay used: immunoSEQ multiplex PCR; TCRdb lists only in-frame clones, some missing. The data contain about 160,000 clones, approximately 80% of them seen just once; the ten biggest clones take up roughly 9%. The sample taken for sequencing was peripheral blood. The receptors stem from a woman over 75 with active or convalescent COVID-19.

The chain carries TRBV19 and TRBJ2-1; 7 positions agree with TRBD2. V trimming: 1 base; J trimming: 9 bases; junction bases outside the gene matches: 6. Germline V gives CDR1 LNHDA, CDR2 SQIVND (reference sequence). The CDR3 is 14 amino acids. The CDR3 DNA sequence: TGTGCCAGTAGTATAGGGGGACTAACGGGTGAGCAGTTCTTC. This gives the protein CASSIGGLTGEQFF.

V is TRBV28 and J is TRBJ1-5, with a tentative D call TRBD1 (6 bases). Germline V CDR1 and CDR2: MDHEN, SYDVKM. Trimming stripped 6 bases from V and 10 bases from J, with 16 bases between. The CDR3 has 13 residues. CDR3 region: CASRGTSWGPQHF. CDR3 nucleotides: TGTGCCAGCAGGGGGACAAGTTGGGGACCCCAGCATTTT.

The chain combines TRBV6-4 with TRBJ1-2; the D is unclear. Trimming cost V 2 bases and J 4 bases, with 20 bases left between them. CDR3 length: 17 residues. Germline CDR1 reads MRHNA; CDR2 reads SNTAGT. CDR3 sequence (DNA): TGTGCCAGCAGTGACCCGAAAAGGGAGCGGAAACCCTATGGCTACACCTTC. This sequence encodes CASSDPKRERKPYGYTF.

This chain's CDR3 is CAGQGAEEQYF. The CDR3 nucleotides are TGTGCCGGGCAGGGGGCTGAAGAGCAGTACTTC. The rearrangement links TRBV7-6 to TRBJ2-7; TRBD1 matches at 8 bases. With V trimmed by 11 bases and J by 7 bases, 7 bases remained unmatched. This CDR3 contains 11 residues. Germline CDR1 SGHVS, CDR2 FNYEAQ.

This chain joins TRBV5-1 and TRBJ2-2, with TRBD1 matching 9 bases. This CDR3 comprises 15 residues. V dropped 4 bases and J dropped 4; count of bases not matched to a gene: 5. Germline V lookup: CDR1 SGHRS, CDR2 YFSETQ. Here the CDR3 DNA reads TGCGCCAGCAGCACAGGGACAGGGACCACCGGGGAGCTGTTTTTT. This encodes CASSTGTGTTGELFF.

This chain joins TRBV30 and TRBJ1-1; D remains unclear. The CDR3 is 11 residues long. Trimming shortened V by 0 bases and J by 11 bases, and 10 bases separated the two germline ends. Germline CDR1 and CDR2: GTSNPN and SVGIG (reference sequence). This CDR3 reads CAWSVGPAAFF. In DNA form, the CDR3 reads TGTGCCTGGAGTGTAGGCCCAGCGGCTTTCTTT.